The subject of this entry is one TCR beta chain. Its antigen specificity is not known. The record has no base qualities; no much larger clone is one base away. The data derive from a study of identical twins (dated by TCRdb to about 2016). About the full investigation: To test whether fetal clonotypes persist, this study deep-sequenced TCR alpha and beta repertoires from monozygotic twins, from unrelated adults of various ages, and from cord blood. To rule out contamination, the twin experiments were replicated at different times with different library preparation protocols. Study-wide conclusions, independent of this receptor: Out-of-frame TCR alpha sharing in monozygotic twins was systematically underestimated by recombination models, whereas sharing between unrelated individuals was in agreement with the recombination models. Fewer insertions were carried by abundant cord blood beta clonotypes; a weaker similar trend was observed in young adult naive repertoires, while no such trend was observed in memory repertoires. Compared with coincidental sharing between unrelated individuals, an excess of low generation-probability sequences was observed among out-of-frame TCR alpha sequences shared between twins. A weaker excess of twin sharing was found in beta out-of-frame sequences because the signal-to-noise ratio was lowered by fewer shared sequences. Conclusions relied on cross-sectional statistical analysis, since the same donors could not be followed over many years. Zero-insertion analyses could be partly confounded by invariant T cells such as MAIT and iNKT, although diverse VJ usage argued against such confounding for most clonotypes.

Libraries came from 5' RACE. Reads for this sample came from an Illumina HiSeq 2000. Template switching added a universal primer binding site, and the final cDNA carried a unique molecular identifier that allowed TCR cDNA molecules to be counted accurately. First-strand cDNA for TCR alpha and beta chains was synthesized from specific primers in the conserved constant-segment region. Each cDNA library was double barcoded, with a SMART-Mk sample barcode plus Illumina barcodes, to control for contamination. TruSeq adapter sequences and Illumina sample barcodes were added in two successive PCR steps. The TCR alpha and beta cDNA libraries were sequenced on the Illumina HiSeq platform using custom primers. In the source study's methods: Raw reads were processed with MiGEC to extract unique molecular identifiers, and MiXCR was used to determine CDR3 positions. For each individual, recombination models were inferred using an EM algorithm with the repgenHMM and IGoR tools. The analysis of shared clonotypes was done with the tcR package in R, with sharing normalized by the product of cloneset sizes. Out-of-frame nonproductive sequences were analyzed to study raw recombination free of thymic and clonal selection effects. Using fastp at Q25 and MiXCR, TCRdb reprocessed the public reads and kept productive beta chains. Identical CDR3 proteins give one entry, which carries the most common genes and DNA. TCRdb's processing, not the authors' own work, is the source of the V and J calls. In all, the sample holds 240,000 or so distinct CDR3 sequences, and roughly an eighth of those were seen once. The ten most abundant clones make up about 3.9% of the sample.

All donors were healthy Caucasians. The twin cohort comprised three pairs of female monozygotic twins, all aged roughly 18 to 29 years. Miltenyi CD45RO+ enrichment and human naive T-cell isolation kits were used to isolate memory (CD45RO+) and naive T cells from PBMC. V is clipped by 2 bases and J by 5 bases, and the sequence between their germline boundaries is 12 bases long. The cysteine opens and the phenylalanine closes a CDR3 of 14 amino acids. The sequence is cut down to CDR3 DNA, 42 bases in frame from base 1. As encoded in the germline V gene, CDR1 is KGHSH while CDR2 is LQKENI. The same data also went into a second study, on yellow fever vaccine responses in identical twins. The second study also describes: According to the authors, in identical twins the way T cells responded to vaccination appeared partly convergent and partly personalized. In the study, vaccine-responding T cell clones were precisely tracked in identical twins.

This chain is built from TRBV18 and TRBJ2-5, with the D gene uncertain. This clonotype was obtained from a woman in her late teens or twenties in good health. The sample comprised memory (CD45RO+) T cells sorted from blood. This specimen's cell subset or site label, per the study, means: CD45RO+ enriched T cells. The bases are TGTGCCAGCTCACCAGGTCTGAATGAGGAGACCCAGTACTTC. It encodes CASSPGLNEETQYF.